This T cell receptor (beta chain) originates from a study of shared clonotypes between healthy human individuals. Study conclusions and caveats: Some naive CD4 clonotypes, 4% to 6%, turned up in common across a few donors.

Comment on this clone: Its cognate antigen is unknown.

The V end was cut by 7 bases, the J end by 0 bases, with 13 bases between. This CDR3 has 15 residues. CDR1 is MDHEN, CDR2 SYDVKM, per germline. The table came from immunoSEQ multiplex PCR; TCRdb's copy has only in-frame clones and leaves some out. The sample contains under 1,900,000 clones, approximately 98.5% of which appear only once. Sequencing was performed on naive CD4+ T cells sorted from blood. Described subset: CD45RA+ positively selected. This chain links TRBV28 with TRBJ2-1, with D unresolved. The receptor comes from a man aged 25-40 years in good health. The CDR3 DNA sequence: TGTGCCAGCATAGATAGGTTGAGCTCCTACAATGAGCAGTTCTTC. Translated, it gives CASIDRLSSYNEQFF.